Below, one T cell receptor (beta chain) is given with its context. What it recognizes is unknown. An assay was performed, and its level was deep. Profiling relied on immunoSEQ multiplex PCR, and the TCRdb table lists in-frame clones only, not all of them. The sample records approximately 1.9 million clones, 80% to 95% being singletons. Naive CD8 cells, CD45RO-negative and positively selected for CCR7, excluded terminally differentiated effector memory CD45RA+ cells. Germline lookup yields CDR1 LGHNA and CDR2 YNFKEQ. The CDR3 runs 14 residues. The J segment lost 6 bases and the V segment lost 1 base, leaving 5 bases of the junction unmatched. This specimen comes from a study of shared clonotypes between healthy human individuals. Study details: Used for every donor were three CD4 naive, three CD4 memory, two CD8 naive and one CD8 memory plate. Notes on the study in general: Unshared clonotypes carried lower generation probabilities than those common to all four donors. Donor clonotype sharing was expected to depend on sequencing depth.

Sequencing input: naive CD8+ T cells from PBMCs. The V gene is TRBV4-2, the J gene TRBJ2-5, with 7 positions matching TRBD2. The TCR originated in a man younger than 35 in good health. Some clones in this sample may be carry-over from other donors' samples. The CDR3 is CASSQGGSGKTQYF. DNA for the CDR3: TGTGCCAGCAGCCAAGGCGGGAGTGGTAAGACCCAGTACTTC.